The 14 T cell receptor beta chains given below trace back to one sample, sequenced in a study of T cells after posttransplantation cyclophosphamide. Busulfan-fludarabine conditioning, marrow transplant, and cyclophosphamide on days +3 and +4 were administered. The table came from immunoSEQ multiplex PCR; TCRdb's copy has only in-frame clones and leaves some out. The sample consists of thousands of clones, 70% to 75% of them appearing once. Sequenced material: PBMCs, taken around 35 days after a stem cell transplant with posttransplant cyclophosphamide. The receptors come from a male patient between 45 and 59 years old who received an allogeneic stem cell transplant from a related donor and was CMV-positive. Some T cells may originate from the graft donor.

This chain links TRBV5-6 with TRBJ2-3; the match to TRBD2 covers 12 bases. With V trimmed by 4 bases and J by 10 bases, 13 bases remained unmatched. The CDR3 runs 16 residues. The germline V gene has CDR1 SGHDT and CDR2 YYEEEE. The CDR3 spells CASSLRLAGGSKAQYF. The DNA of the CDR3 is TGTGCCAGCAGCCTTCGTCTAGCGGGAGGGTCGAAGGCGCAGTATTTT. The whole variable domain, filled in from reference TRBV5-6 and TRBJ2-3, reads DAGVTQSPTHLIKTRGQQVTLRCSPKSGHDTVSWYQQALGQGPQFIFQYYEEEERQRGNFPDRFSGHQFPNYSSELNVNALLLGDSALYLCASSLRLAGGSKAQYFGPGTRLTVL.

V gene TRBV2 combines with J gene TRBJ2-1; D remains ambiguous. The V end was cut by 0 bases, the J end by 4 bases, with 7 bases between. Per germline, CDR1 SNHLY and CDR2 FYNNEI. This CDR3 is built from 14 residues. CDR3 bases: TGTGCCAGCAGTGAAGCGTCACTGTACAATGAGCAGTTCTTC. Translated: CASSEASLYNEQFF. Full variable domain (rest looked up from reference TRBV2 and TRBJ2-1): EPEVTQTPSHQVTQMGQEVILRCVPISNHLYFYWYRQILGQKVEFLVSFYNNEISEKSEIFDDQFSVERPDGSNFTLKIRSTKLEDSAMYFCASSEASLYNEQFFGPGTRLTVL.

The sample holds a few counts of this clone. The V gene is TRBV11-2, the J gene TRBJ2-1, with D possibly matching TRBD2 (5 bases). The CDR3 extends over 19 amino acids. CDR1 SGHAT and CDR2 FQNNGV come from the germline V gene. V lost 0 bases and J 1 base, leaving 19 bases between the germline ends. The CDR3 is CASSLDGEFDGVSYNEQFF. DNA of the CDR3: TGTGCCAGCAGCTTAGACGGGGAATTTGACGGGGTTTCCTACAATGAGCAGTTCTTC.

The genes are TRBV11-2 and TRBJ1-2, with D possibly being TRBD1 (5 bases). This CDR3 is 14 amino acids long. Per germline, CDR1 SGHAT and CDR2 FQNNGV. The ends were cut back, 5 bases at V and 5 bases at J, with 15 bases in the middle. The CDR3: CASSGGGARYGYTF. In DNA form, the CDR3 reads TGTGCCAGCAGCGGCGGCGGGGCGAGGTATGGCTACACCTTC.

This clone is categorized as large (0.1 to 1%). The chain links TRBV4-1 to TRBJ2-3, with TRBD2 identical over 13 bases. There are 17 residues in the CDR3. Trimming at V came to 2 bases and at J to 3 bases, leaving 5 bases not matched to a gene. CDR1 MGHRA and CDR2 YSYEKL come from the germline V gene. The CDR3 region is CASSQPGLAGATDTQYF. In DNA form, the CDR3 reads TGCGCCAGCAGCCAACCCGGACTAGCGGGGGCGACAGATACGCAGTATTTT.

This clone has only one observation. This chain joins TRBV9 and TRBJ2-7; possible D gene TRBD1, 6 bases. The CDR3 loop spans 15 amino acids. Germline V gives CDR1 SGDLS, CDR2 YYNGEE. The V end was cut by 3 bases, the J end by 0 bases, with 13 bases between. CDR3 loop: CASSAGQLSSYEQYF. Here the CDR3 DNA reads TGTGCCAGCAGCGCGGGACAACTGAGCTCCTACGAGCAGTACTTC.

A few counts support this clone. V is TRBV21-1 and J is TRBJ1-2. TRBV21-1 has pseudogene status. The CDR3 runs 12 residues. The CDR3 DNA reads TGTGCCAGCATCGCGGTTGACTATGGCTACACCTTC. Its translation is CASIAVDYGYTF.

Concerning this clone itself: A much larger clone differs by one base, so this may be a read error. V is TRBV9 and J is TRBJ1-1, with 11 bases aligning to TRBD1. CDR3 length: 13 residues. Trimming removed 4 bases from V and 11 bases from J; junction bases left unmatched: 7. CDR1 and CDR2 from the germline V gene are SGDLS and YYNGEE. The DNA for the CDR3 is TGTGCCAGCAGCTCGGGACAGGGGGTAAACGCTTTCTTT. Protein sequence: CASSSGQGVNAFF.

This chain connects TRBV4-3 to TRBJ2-5; 10 nucleotides line up with TRBD1. The germline gives CDR1 LGHNA, CDR2 YSLEER. The ends lost 1 base at V and 3 bases at J; junction bases unmatched: 2. The CDR3 is 15 residues long. This CDR3 is CASSQGQGAEETQYF. Here the CDR3 DNA reads TGCGCCAGCAGCCAAGGACAGGGGGCTGAAGAGACCCAGTACTTC.

The rearrangement links TRBV5-1 to TRBJ1-2; TRBD1 matches 7 bases. Unmatched junction bases numbered 7, after V lost 4 bases and J lost 4 bases. Per the germline V gene, CDR1 is SGHRS and CDR2 is YFSETQ. This CDR3 contains 14 residues. The CDR3: CASSRGQVAYGYTF. The CDR3 bases are TGCGCCAGCAGCCGCGGACAGGTAGCCTATGGCTACACCTTC.

Only one count was recorded for this clone. This chain joins TRBV7-6 and TRBJ2-3; the match to TRBD2 covers 8 bases. J lost 6 bases, V lost 7 bases, and 15 bases had no gene match. This CDR3 spans 16 amino acids. CDR1 and CDR2 from the germline V gene are SGHVS and FNYEAQ. CDR3 region: CASTLVVAGSSDTQYF. CDR3 bases: TGTGCCAGCACCCTGGTTGTAGCGGGGTCCTCTGATACGCAGTATTTT.

The rearrangement links TRBV19 to TRBJ2-1; 14 bases agree with TRBD2. Unmatched junction bases numbered 10, after V lost 3 bases and J lost 3 bases. Germline CDR1 and CDR2: LNHDA and SQIVND (reference sequence). This CDR3 comprises 19 residues. The CDR3 spells CASSMEGLAGVGLYNEQFF. CDR3 coding DNA: TGTGCCAGTAGTATGGAGGGACTAGCGGGAGTCGGGCTCTACAATGAGCAGTTCTTC.

The chain employs TRBV9 and TRBJ2-7; 8 bases are a match to TRBD2. This CDR3 has 16 residues. CDR1 SGDLS and CDR2 YYNGEE come from the germline V gene. Trimming took 2 bases from V and 6 from J; bases not matched to a gene: 13. CDR3: CASSVISAGALGEQYF. CDR3 bases: TGTGCCAGCAGCGTCATTTCAGCGGGAGCCCTCGGCGAGCAGTACTTC.

The rearrangement uses TRBV10-3 and TRBJ2-7; a possible D gene is TRBD1 (5 bases). Germline loops: CDR1 ENHRY, CDR2 SYGVKD. Trimming left V 1 base short and J 3 bases short, with 13 bases between. The CDR3 totals 15 residues. The CDR3 region is CAISEFDRAYYEQYF. The CDR3 bases are TGTGCCATCAGTGAGTTTGACAGAGCATACTACGAGCAGTACTTC.